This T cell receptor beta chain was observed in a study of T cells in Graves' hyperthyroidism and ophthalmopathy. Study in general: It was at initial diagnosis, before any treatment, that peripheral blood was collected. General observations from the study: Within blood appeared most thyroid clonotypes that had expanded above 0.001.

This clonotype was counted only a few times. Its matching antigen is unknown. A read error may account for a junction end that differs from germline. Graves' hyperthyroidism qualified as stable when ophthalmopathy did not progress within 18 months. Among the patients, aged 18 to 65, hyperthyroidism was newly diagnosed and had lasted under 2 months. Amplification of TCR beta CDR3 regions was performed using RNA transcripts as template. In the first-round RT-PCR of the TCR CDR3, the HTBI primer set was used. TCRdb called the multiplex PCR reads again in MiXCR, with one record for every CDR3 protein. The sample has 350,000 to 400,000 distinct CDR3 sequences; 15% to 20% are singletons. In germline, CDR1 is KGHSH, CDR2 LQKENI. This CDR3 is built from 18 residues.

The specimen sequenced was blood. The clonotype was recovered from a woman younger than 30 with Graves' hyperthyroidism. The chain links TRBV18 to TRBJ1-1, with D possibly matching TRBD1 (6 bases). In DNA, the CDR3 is TGTGCCAGCTCACTCACCATGGCGACAGGACGGATGAACACTGAAGCTTGCTTT. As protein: CASSLTMATGRMNTEACF.